These 21 T cell receptor beta chains came from one sample sequenced in a study of blood T cell repertoires in COVID-19 (dated by TCRdb to 2019 to 2021). The method behind the library was the immunoSEQ multiplex PCR assay. Here the immuneACCESS table is served through TCRdb, limited to in-frame sequences with V and J called. Missing clones are a known gap in these copies; in checked studies unresolved V genes cover under half, and the rest lacks a known reason. The sample contains around 310,000 clones, about nine tenths of them found a single time. In total, the top ten clones hold under 15% of the sample. The sample consisted of peripheral blood. All receptors come from an older woman with acute or convalescent COVID-19.

The rearrangement joins TRBV18 to TRBJ1-5, with D hard to call. Germline V gives CDR1 KGHSH, CDR2 LQKENI. Trimming took 2 bases from V and 3 from J, leaving 8 bases between them. CDR3 length: 14 residues. The DNA for the CDR3 is TGTGCCAGCTCACCAGCAGCGGACAATCAGCCCCAGCATTTT. It specifies CASSPAADNQPQHF.

The V call is TRBV9, the J call TRBJ1-4; D call uncertain. Trimming took off 4 bases at V and 7 bases at J, with 8 bases between the two ends. From germline, CDR1 is SGDLS and CDR2 YYNGEE. The CDR3 consists of 12 residues. CDR3 residues: CASSSSGEKLFF. CDR3 DNA sequence: TGTGCCAGCAGCTCGTCGGGTGAAAAACTGTTTTTT.

V usage is TRBV28 and J usage is TRBJ1-1; D might be TRBD1 (6 bases). Germline V gives CDR1 MDHEN, CDR2 SYDVKM. This CDR3 comprises 16 residues. Trimming cost V 2 bases and J 5 bases, with 18 bases left between them. The CDR3 nucleotides are TGTGCCAGCAGTTTAGGGGCGCCGACAGGTCGGACTGAAGCTTTCTTT. It yields the protein CASSLGAPTGRTEAFF.

The J gene is TRBJ2-1, the V gene TRBV5-1; D not resolved. Germline-derived CDR1 and CDR2 are SGHRS and YFSETQ. CDR3 length: 14 amino acids. With 2 bases removed from V and 5 bases from J, the gap between germline ends came to 11 bases. For the CDR3, the DNA is TGCGCCAGCAGCTTTTATGCCGGTAACAATGAGCAGTTCTTC. Translating it yields CASSFYAGNNEQFF.

This chain connects TRBV11-3 to TRBJ1-2, with D possibly TRBD1 on 6 matching bases. Trimming pared 5 bases from V and 8 bases from J, leaving 15 bases between. CDR1 and CDR2 from the germline V gene are SGHNT and YENEEA. CDR3 length equals 13 residues. In DNA form, the CDR3 reads TGTGCCAGCAGCCCAGCGGGGGCGGAGGGCTACACCTTC. It specifies CASSPAGAEGYTF.

This chain connects TRBV9 to TRBJ2-2, with 9 bases aligning to TRBD2. CDR3 length: 17 amino acids. Unmatched junction bases numbered 9, after V lost 3 bases and J lost 3 bases. Germline values: CDR1 SGDLS, CDR2 YYNGEE. The CDR3, as DNA: TGTGCCAGCAGCGGACCCCTAGCGGGGCGGGACACCGGGGAGCTGTTTTTT. Translation: CASSGPLAGRDTGELFF. The variable domain in full, completed from reference TRBV9 and TRBJ2-2, reads DSGVTQTPKHLITATGQRVTLRCSPRSGDLSVYWYQQSLDQGLQFLIQYYNGEERAKGNILERFSAQQFPDLHSELNLSSLELGDSALYFCASSGPLAGRDTGELFFGEGSRLTVL.

This chain connects TRBV5-6 to TRBJ2-2; 7 bases map to TRBD1. V gave up 4 bases and J gave up 13 bases; unmatched junction bases: 19. The CDR3 is 16 amino acids. In germline, CDR1 is SGHDT, CDR2 YYEEEE. The CDR3 protein is CASSSLALTGLSLLFF. CDR3 DNA sequence: TGTGCCAGCAGCAGCTTGGCCCTGACAGGGCTCAGCTTGCTGTTTTTT.

Regarding this clone: The sample contains more than one DNA sequence encoding this CDR3. The chain recombines TRBV5-1 with TRBJ1-4; D is possibly TRBD1 (5 bases). The germline gives CDR1 SGHRS, CDR2 YFSETQ. V shed 2 bases and J shed 8 bases, with 13 bases lying between them. This CDR3 has 14 residues. This chain's CDR3 is CASSFGQGREKLFF. The CDR3 DNA sequence: TGCGCCAGCAGCTTTGGTCAGGGTAGAGAAAAACTGTTTTTT.

The CDR3 protein is CASSPQTARNTEAFF. DNA for the CDR3: TGTGCCAGCTCACCACAGACAGCCAGGAACACTGAAGCTTTCTTT. V is TRBV18 and J is TRBJ1-1, with D tentatively TRBD1 (5 bases). The germline gives CDR1 KGHSH, CDR2 LQKENI. The CDR3 is made up of 15 amino acids. The germline V and J ends were trimmed by 1 base and 1 base, with 10 bases remaining between them.

Worth noting for this clone: An end of the junction differs from the germline gene, which may be a read error. This rearrangement joins TRBV6-9 to TRBJ2-7, with unresolved D. The CDR3 sequence is 13 residues long. Germline lookup yields CDR1 MNHGY and CDR2 SVAAGI. Written as DNA, the CDR3 is TGTGCCAGCACTTATATCAGAGCGAACGAGCAGTACTTC. It translates to CASTYIRANEQYF.

This clone appeared a single time. This chain uses TRBV7-2 with TRBJ2-3; maybe TRBD1 (6 bases). There are 13 residues in the CDR3. Trimming left V 3 bases short and J 4 bases short, with 8 bases between. Germline lookup yields CDR1 SGHTA and CDR2 FQGNSA. CDR3 amino acids: CASSFRGSDTQYF. DNA for the CDR3: TGTGCCAGCAGCTTCAGGGGTTCAGATACGCAGTATTTT. The full variable domain, rest sourced from reference TRBV7-2 and TRBJ2-3, is GAGVSQSPSNKVTEKGKDVELRCDPISGHTALYWYRQSLGQGLEFLIYFQGNSAPDKSGLPSDRFSAERTGGSVSTLTIQRTQQEDSAVYLCASSFRGSDTQYFGPGTRLTVL.

This chain links TRBV9 with TRBJ2-3; D is possibly TRBD1 (5 bases). Germline V gene data show CDR1 as SGDLS and CDR2 as YYNGEE. The length of the CDR3 is 16 residues. Deletions cut 0 bases from V and 6 bases from J, with 17 bases between. This CDR3 is CASSVGSRGIGDTQYF. The CDR3 coding sequence is TGTGCCAGCAGCGTAGGCTCAAGGGGCATTGGGGATACGCAGTATTTT.

The rearrangement uses TRBV28 and TRBJ1-2; 9 bases align to TRBD1. Per germline, CDR1 MDHEN and CDR2 SYDVKM. This CDR3 spans 13 amino acids. V shed 6 bases, J shed 6 bases, and the junction held 5 bases outside the gene matches. CDR3 coding DNA: TGTGCCAGCAGAAACAGGGGGCTGGATGGCTACACCTTC. It yields the protein CASRNRGLDGYTF.

The chain recombines TRBV28 with TRBJ1-2; 10 positions agree with TRBD1. CDR1 and CDR2 from the germline V gene are MDHEN and SYDVKM. The CDR3 totals 16 residues. Losses at the gene ends were 6 bases for V and 11 bases for J; bases not matched to a gene: 18. The CDR3 region has the DNA TGTGCCAGCAGCCGCCTATCGTCGGGACAGGGGAATGCATACACCTTC. Protein sequence: CASSRLSSGQGNAYTF.

The genes are TRBV18 and TRBJ1-5; a weak D match, TRBD1 (5 bases). This CDR3 contains 15 residues. Germline V gene lookup returns CDR1 KGHSH and CDR2 LQKENI. V was trimmed by 2 bases and J by 0 bases, leaving 8 bases between them. CDR3 in amino acids: CASSPGRDSNQPQHF. The DNA of the CDR3 is TGTGCCAGCTCACCAGGCAGGGATAGCAATCAGCCCCAGCATTTT.

This clone was recorded once. The J gene is TRBJ1-5, the V gene TRBV28; D may be TRBD1 (6 bases). The CDR3 contains 13 residues. From germline, CDR1 is MDHEN and CDR2 SYDVKM. Trimming took 9 bases from V and 7 from J, leaving 16 bases between them. Here the CDR3 reads CASRGGRWQPQHF. As DNA, the CDR3 is TGTGCCAGTAGGGGGGGGCGGTGGCAGCCCCAGCATTTT.

This chain links TRBV6-5 with TRBJ1-6; D unresolved. Germline assignment: CDR1 MNHEY and CDR2 SVGAGI. The CDR3 is made up of 13 amino acids. V was cut by 0 bases and J by 10 bases, with 7 bases left in between. CDR3 sequence: CASSYSEASPLHF. DNA of the CDR3: TGTGCCAGCAGTTACTCGGAGGCCTCACCCCTCCACTTT.

This clone was picked up a small number of times. This chain joins TRBV11-2 and TRBJ2-1; 10 nucleotides agree with TRBD2. The CDR3 covers 19 residues. V shed 2 bases and J 1 base; nucleotides not matched to a gene: 11. The V gene's germline CDR1 is SGHAT and CDR2 FQNNGV. Here the CDR3 reads CASSLSQRGGLGSYNEQFF. The CDR3 bases are TGTGCCAGCAGCTTAAGTCAGCGGGGGGGCCTGGGTTCCTACAATGAGCAGTTCTTC.

The genes are TRBV30 and TRBJ1-6; unclear D gene. This CDR3 has 12 residues. CDR1 GTSNPN and CDR2 SVGIG come from the germline V gene (reference sequence). The ends were cut back, 1 base at V and 12 bases at J, with 10 bases in the middle. This CDR3 reads CAWSAGMGPLHF. The CDR3 nucleotides are TGTGCCTGGAGTGCCGGGATGGGACCCCTCCACTTT. Full variable domain (rest looked up from reference TRBV30 and TRBJ1-6): SQTIHQWPATLVQPVGSPLSLECTVEGTSNPNLYWYRQAAGRGLQLLFYSVGIGQISSEVPQNLSASRPQDRQFILSSKKLLLSDSGFYLCAWSAGMGPLHFGNGTRLTVT.

The CDR3 protein is CASSIAGQGGNQPQHF. CDR3 coding DNA: TGTGCCAGTAGTATAGCTGGTCAGGGTGGCAATCAGCCCCAGCATTTT. V and J are TRBV19 and TRBJ1-5; a possible D gene is TRBD1 (5 bases). The CDR3 spans 16 residues. Germline values: CDR1 LNHDA, CDR2 SQIVND (reference sequence). V shed 1 base and J shed 2 bases, with 12 bases lying between them.

V gene TRBV19 combines with J gene TRBJ2-1, with 7 bases matching TRBD2. CDR3 length: 15 residues. Germline lookup yields CDR1 LNHDA and CDR2 SQIVND (reference sequence). Losses at the gene ends were 6 bases for V and 6 bases for J; bases not matched to a gene: 11. CDR3 sequence reads: CASRSPGLPFNEQFF. The CDR3 DNA sequence: TGTGCCAGTAGATCACCGGGACTACCCTTCAATGAGCAGTTCTTC.